This TCR beta chain was sequenced for a study of T-cell memory formation after mild COVID-19. Whole-study results and caveats: Among clones contracting day 15 to 85, CD4/CD8 was balanced, whereas later expanders leaned CD4+.

In this sample, this clonotype turned up a few times. Its antigen remains unknown. TCRdb independently ran MiXCR on the 5' RACE reads; one entry per CDR3 protein. The sample yields 550,000 to 700,000 distinct CDR3 sequences, 15% to 20% seen once. V lost 5 bases, J lost 3 bases, and 15 bases lay in between. The V gene's germline CDR1 is SEHNR and CDR2 FQNEAQ (reference sequence). There are 15 residues in the CDR3. This clonotype was obtained from an adult woman who had mild COVID-19 (a few samples of this study predate the infection). Cell type and time point are not known. The V gene is TRBV7-9, the J gene TRBJ2-3; tentatively, D is TRBD2 (5 bases). The sequenced sample consisted of PBMCs or a T cell subset sorted from them (not recorded which). CDR3 in DNA: TGTGCCAGCAGCCCCCCGATAGGAGGAACAGATACGCAGTATTTT. Translated, it gives CASSPPIGGTDTQYF.